This record covers a single T cell receptor (beta chain). Its specificity is unknown. V gave up 1 base and J gave up 3 bases, with 13 bases separating them. This CDR3 is built from 16 residues. CDR1 SGHNT and CDR2 YENEEA come from the germline V gene. This sample is part of a study of T cell repertoires in cytomegalovirus infection. Study-level information: Indicated by public TCR beta signatures were CMV infection and matching HLA type. General study points: Using cumulative public TCR beta family frequency, the authors identified those who carried CMV together with the relevant HLA. The ex vivo response was dominated by HLA-C-restricted CMV-specific TCR beta clonotypes.

TCRdb itself ran the reads through MiXCR, one entry per CDR3 protein. The table shows around 130,000 distinct CDR3 sequences, with approximately 24% occurring only once. The TCR comes from a human donor in good health (CMV status not recorded). Some clones in this sample may be carry-over from other donors' samples. The chain links TRBV11-3 to TRBJ2-1; D possibly corresponds to TRBD1 (5 bases). The sample comprised PBMCs, sequenced either directly or after in vitro stimulation (not recorded which). The CDR3 region is CASSLGSAGIYNEQFF. Here the CDR3 DNA reads TGTGCCAGCAGCTTAGGGTCGGCAGGGATCTACAATGAGCAGTTCTTC.